This T cell receptor (beta chain) was profiled in a study of cytomegalovirus exposure and HLA in healthy donors. As for this clone: Its specificity is unknown.

Study-wide points: The study carried out a later analysis of TCR beta sequences. It associated 16,951 of them with specific HLA alleles at a false discovery rate of 0.05. Versus the roughly 670-donor mean, an Asian-associated ancestry cluster reportedly showed fewer N-insertions in a later analysis. Some public TCRs appeared in many individuals, while most sequences were rare.

V lost 5 bases, J lost 8 bases, and 6 bases stayed unmatched. CDR1 is SEHNR and CDR2 is FQNEAQ in the germline V gene (reference sequence). The CDR3 runs 13 residues. The PCR ran on 60 Vbeta and 13 Jbeta primers. The protocol was immunoSEQ multiplex PCR, while the TCRdb copy is restricted to in-frame clones and leaves out a portion. The sample has over 150,000 clones, 60% to 85% seen once. J is TRBJ2-3 and V is TRBV7-9, with 8 bases that match TRBD2. Sample: PBMCs. This TCR came from a man in his thirties or forties in good health and CMV-seropositive. Here the CDR3 reads CASSAPGGGTQYF. DNA for the CDR3: TGTGCCAGCAGCGCTCCGGGGGGGGGTACGCAGTATTTT.